These 14 T cell receptor beta chains were sequenced from one sample in a study of T cell changes during pregnancy in multiple sclerosis. Profiled with immunoSEQ multiplex PCR; TCRdb holds only in-frame clones, not every one. The table has more than 30,000 clones, nearly 90% seen once. The material was CD4+ T cells from peripheral blood mononuclear cells, obtained in the third trimester of pregnancy. Receptor source: a female donor in good health, enrolled as a control in a pregnancy study.

The chain employs TRBV5-4 and TRBJ1-5, with a possible D match to TRBD1 (6 bases). CDR1 SGHNT and CDR2 YYREEE come from the germline V gene (reference sequence). This CDR3 contains 15 residues. The V end was cut by 5 bases, the J end by 0 bases, with 12 bases between. CDR3: CASSLDRNSNQPQHF. Here the CDR3 DNA reads TGTGCCAGCAGTCTCGACAGGAATAGCAATCAGCCCCAGCATTTT. The full variable domain, completed using reference TRBV5-4 and TRBJ1-5, is ETGVTQSPTHLIKTRGQQVTLRCSSQSGHNTVSWYQQALGQGPQFIFQYYREEENGRGNFPPRFSGLQFPNYSSELNVNALELDDSALYLCASSLDRNSNQPQHFGDGTRLSIL.

The rearrangement links TRBV11-2 to TRBJ2-1; TRBD2 agrees at 7 bases. The CDR3 runs to 16 residues. Germline V gene lookup returns CDR1 SGHAT and CDR2 FQNNGV. Germline trimming cut 1 base from V and 7 bases from J; bases unmatched to any gene: 10. The CDR3 protein is CASSLAPGEGRNEQFF. DNA for the CDR3: TGTGCCAGCAGCTTAGCTCCGGGGGAGGGGAGGAATGAGCAGTTCTTC.

The V gene is TRBV9, the J gene TRBJ1-2, with 11 positions matching TRBD1. The germline CDR1 and CDR2 sequences are SGDLS and YYNGEE. The CDR3 has 17 residues. The ends lost 2 bases at V and 4 bases at J; junction bases unmatched: 10. CDR3 loop: CASSVGGGQGASYGYTF. The CDR3 region has the DNA TGTGCCAGCAGCGTGGGGGGTGGACAGGGGGCCAGCTATGGCTACACCTTC.

The chain couples TRBV5-1 to TRBJ2-3, with D maybe TRBD2 (6 bases). Trimming took 5 bases from V and 4 from J, leaving 14 bases between them. Germline assignment: CDR1 SGHRS and CDR2 YFSETQ. There are 14 residues in the CDR3. CDR3 loop: CASRRWGDSDTQYF. The CDR3 DNA follows: TGCGCCAGCAGGCGTTGGGGGGACTCAGATACGCAGTATTTT.

This sequence joins TRBV27 and TRBJ1-6; 8 bases are a match to TRBD1. The CDR3 runs to 15 residues. In germline, CDR1 is MNHEY, CDR2 SMNVEV (reference sequence). The ends lost 2 bases at V and 9 bases at J; junction bases unmatched: 6. The CDR3 is CASSLQGASGSPLHF. DNA for the CDR3: TGTGCCAGCAGTTTACAGGGGGCGAGCGGTTCACCCCTCCACTTT.

The V gene is TRBV18, the J gene TRBJ2-2, with D possibly being TRBD1 (5 bases). Per germline, CDR1 KGHSH and CDR2 LQKENI. There are 12 residues in the CDR3. V dropped 3 bases and J dropped 8 bases, with 7 bases sitting between them. Here the CDR3 reads CASSPRTGELFF. The DNA of the CDR3 is TGTGCCAGCTCACCCAGGACAGGGGAGCTGTTTTTT.

This clone was seen a single time. V and J are TRBV10-3 and TRBJ2-1, with 7 positions matching TRBD1. V dropped 2 bases and J dropped 6; count of bases not matched to a gene: 4. Germline V gives CDR1 ENHRY, CDR2 SYGVKD. The CDR3 covers 14 residues. The CDR3 spells CAISETTGPNEQFF. The CDR3 DNA reads TGTGCCATCAGTGAGACGACAGGGCCCAATGAGCAGTTCTTC.

J is TRBJ1-1 and V is TRBV19; D uncertain. In germline, CDR1 is LNHDA, CDR2 SQIVND (reference sequence). This CDR3 has 13 amino acids. The germline V and J ends were trimmed by 2 bases and 2 bases, with 6 bases remaining between them. CDR3 sequence (DNA): TGTGCCAGTAGTATACGTAGAAACACTGAAGCTTTCTTT. This sequence encodes CASSIRRNTEAFF.

V and J are TRBV7-8 and TRBJ2-1; D may be TRBD2 (6 bases). Looked up from germline, CDR1 is SGHVS and CDR2 is FQNEAQ. The CDR3 consists of 12 residues. V was cut by 8 bases and J by 7 bases, with 12 bases left in between. CDR3 sequence: CASSMEGNEQFF. DNA of the CDR3: TGTGCCAGCTCTATGGAGGGAAATGAGCAGTTCTTC.

The chain joins TRBV27 to TRBJ2-5; possible D gene TRBD2, 5 bases. Germline assignment: CDR1 MNHEY and CDR2 SMNVEV (reference sequence). The CDR3 is 12 amino acids. Trimming removed 5 bases from V and 11 bases from J, with 15 bases in between. The CDR3 coding sequence is TGTGCCAGCAGTCCTCTCACGGGAAGGCAGTACTTC. It specifies CASSPLTGRQYF.

This clone was seen a handful of times. This chain links TRBV7-2 with TRBJ2-1; perhaps TRBD2 as D (6 bases). The CDR3 length is 16 residues. Germline V gene data show CDR1 as SGHTA and CDR2 as FQGNSA. V lost 1 base, J lost 4 bases, and 14 bases lay in between. The CDR3 is CASSLVGGSGYNEQFF. The CDR3 nucleotides are TGTGCCAGCAGCTTAGTGGGGGGTAGCGGTTACAATGAGCAGTTCTTC. Based on the CDR3 plus reference TRBV7-2 and TRBJ2-1, the full variable domain is GAGVSQSPSNKVTEKGKDVELRCDPISGHTALYWYRQSLGQGLEFLIYFQGNSAPDKSGLPSDRFSAERTGGSVSTLTIQRTQQEDSAVYLCASSLVGGSGYNEQFFGPGTRLTVL.

V is TRBV25-1 and J is TRBJ2-3, with 9 bases identical to TRBD2. The CDR3 has 16 amino acids. J was trimmed by 2 bases and V by 3 bases; bases with no gene match: 6. CDR1 is MGHDK, CDR2 SYGVNS, per germline. CDR3 bases: TGTGCCAGCAGTGAGGTGTCTAGCGGGGCCACAGATACGCAGTATTTT. This sequence encodes CASSEVSSGATDTQYF.

V gene TRBV2 combines with J gene TRBJ1-5; possible D gene TRBD1, 6 bases. The V gene's germline CDR1 is SNHLY and CDR2 FYNNEI. This CDR3 is 15 amino acids long. With 7 bases removed from V and 0 bases from J, the gap between germline ends came to 13 bases. The CDR3 DNA reads as TGTGCCAGCAAAGGACAGTTTGATAGCAATCAGCCCCAGCATTTT. This sequence encodes CASKGQFDSNQPQHF. The whole variable domain, filled in from reference TRBV2 and TRBJ1-5, reads EPEVTQTPSHQVTQMGQEVILRCVPISNHLYFYWYRQILGQKVEFLVSFYNNEISEKSEIFDDQFSVERPDGSNFTLKIRSTKLEDSAMYFCASKGQFDSNQPQHFGDGTRLSIL.

The chain couples TRBV5-6 to TRBJ2-7, with TRBD1 matching 7 bases. In germline, CDR1 is SGHDT, CDR2 YYEEEE. CDR3 length: 16 residues. V trimming: 3 bases; J trimming: 4 bases; junction bases outside the gene matches: 13. The CDR3 sequence is CASSSRQGRSSYEQYF. CDR3 DNA: TGTGCCAGCAGCTCGAGACAGGGCCGATCATCATACGAGCAGTACTTC.